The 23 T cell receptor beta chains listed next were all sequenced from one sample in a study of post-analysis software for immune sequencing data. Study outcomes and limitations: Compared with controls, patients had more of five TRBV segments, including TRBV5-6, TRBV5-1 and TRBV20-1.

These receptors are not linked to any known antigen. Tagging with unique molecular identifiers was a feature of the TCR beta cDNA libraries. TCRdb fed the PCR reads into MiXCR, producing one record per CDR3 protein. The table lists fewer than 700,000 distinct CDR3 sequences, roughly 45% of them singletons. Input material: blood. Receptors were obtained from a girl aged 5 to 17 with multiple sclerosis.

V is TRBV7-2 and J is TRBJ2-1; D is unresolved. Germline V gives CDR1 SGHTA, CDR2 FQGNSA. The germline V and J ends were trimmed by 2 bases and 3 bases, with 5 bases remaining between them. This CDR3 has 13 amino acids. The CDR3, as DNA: TGTGCCAGCAGCTTATATAACTACAATGAGCAGTTCTTC. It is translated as CASSLYNYNEQFF.

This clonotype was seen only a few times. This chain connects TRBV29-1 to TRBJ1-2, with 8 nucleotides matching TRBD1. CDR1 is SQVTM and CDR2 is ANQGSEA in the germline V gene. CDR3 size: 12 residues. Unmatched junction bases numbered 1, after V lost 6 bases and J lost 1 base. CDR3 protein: CSVDRDNYGYTF. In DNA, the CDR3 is TGCAGCGTGGACAGGGATAACTATGGCTACACCTTC.

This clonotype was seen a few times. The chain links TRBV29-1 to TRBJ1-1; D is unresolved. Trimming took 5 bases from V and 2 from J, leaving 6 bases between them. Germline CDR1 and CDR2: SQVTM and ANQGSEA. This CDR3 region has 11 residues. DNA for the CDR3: TGCAGCGTTTTTTCTAACACTGAAGCTTTCTTT. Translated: CSVFSNTEAFF.

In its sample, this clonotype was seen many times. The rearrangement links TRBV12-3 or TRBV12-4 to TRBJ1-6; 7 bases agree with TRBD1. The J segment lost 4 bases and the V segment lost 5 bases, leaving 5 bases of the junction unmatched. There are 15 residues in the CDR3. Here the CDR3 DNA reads TGTGCCAGCAGTCCAGGGACAGAGTATAATTCACCCCTCCACTTT. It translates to CASSPGTEYNSPLHF.

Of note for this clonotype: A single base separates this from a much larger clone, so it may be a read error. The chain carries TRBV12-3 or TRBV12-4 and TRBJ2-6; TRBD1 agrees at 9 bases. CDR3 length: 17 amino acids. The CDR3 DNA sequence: TGTGCCACCACGACAGGGGGGGCTCTCTCTGGGACCAACGTCCTGACTTTC. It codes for CATTTGGALSGTNVLTF.

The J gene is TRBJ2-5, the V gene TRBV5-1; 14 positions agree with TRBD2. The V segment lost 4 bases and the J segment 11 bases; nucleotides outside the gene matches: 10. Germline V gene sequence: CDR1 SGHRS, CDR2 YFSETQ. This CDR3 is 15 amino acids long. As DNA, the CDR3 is TGCGCCAGCAGCCTGACTAGCGGGGGGGCCAATGAGCAGTACTTC. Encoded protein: CASSLTSGGANEQYF.

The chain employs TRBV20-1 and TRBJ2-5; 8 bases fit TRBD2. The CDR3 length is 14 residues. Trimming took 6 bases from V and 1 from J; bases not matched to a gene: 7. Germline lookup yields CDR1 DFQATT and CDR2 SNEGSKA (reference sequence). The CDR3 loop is CSAGSGIRQETQYF. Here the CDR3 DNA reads TGCAGTGCCGGTAGCGGGATACGCCAAGAGACCCAGTACTTC.

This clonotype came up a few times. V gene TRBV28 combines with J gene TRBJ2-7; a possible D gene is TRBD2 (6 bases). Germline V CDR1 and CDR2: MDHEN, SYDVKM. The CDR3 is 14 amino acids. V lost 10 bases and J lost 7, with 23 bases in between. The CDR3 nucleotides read TGTGCCACTCTGGTTGCGGGGCCCCTGGGGGAGCAGTACTTC. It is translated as CATLVAGPLGEQYF.

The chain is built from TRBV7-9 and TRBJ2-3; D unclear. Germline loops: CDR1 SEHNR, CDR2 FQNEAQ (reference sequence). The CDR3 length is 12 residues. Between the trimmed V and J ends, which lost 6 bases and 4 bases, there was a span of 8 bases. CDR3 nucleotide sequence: TGTGCCAGCAGGAATGGGGCAGATACGCAGTATTTT. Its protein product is CASRNGADTQYF.

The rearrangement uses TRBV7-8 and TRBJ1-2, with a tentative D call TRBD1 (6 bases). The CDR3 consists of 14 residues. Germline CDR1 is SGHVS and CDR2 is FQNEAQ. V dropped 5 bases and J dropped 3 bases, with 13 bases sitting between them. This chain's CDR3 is CASSTNQGHYGYTF. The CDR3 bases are TGTGCCAGCAGCACAAATCAGGGGCACTATGGCTACACCTTC. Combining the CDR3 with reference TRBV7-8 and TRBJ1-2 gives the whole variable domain GAGVSQSPRYKVAKRGQDVALRCDPISGHVSLFWYQQALGQGPEFLTYFQNEAQLDKSGLPSDRFFAERPEGSVSTLKIQRTQQEDSAVYLCASSTNQGHYGYTFGSGTRLTVV.

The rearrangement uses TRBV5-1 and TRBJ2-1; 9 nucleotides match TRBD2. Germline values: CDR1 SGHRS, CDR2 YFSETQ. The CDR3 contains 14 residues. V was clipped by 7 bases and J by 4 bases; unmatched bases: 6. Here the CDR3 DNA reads TGCGCCAGCGGACTGCGGGGGGGGTACAATGAGCAGTTCTTC. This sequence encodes CASGLRGGYNEQFF. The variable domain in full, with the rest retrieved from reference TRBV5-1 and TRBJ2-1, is KAGVTQTPRYLIKTRGQQVTLSCSPISGHRSVSWYQQTPGQGLQFLFEYFSETQRNKGNFPGRFSGRQFSNSRSEMNVSTLELGDSALYLCASGLRGGYNEQFFGPGTRLTVL.

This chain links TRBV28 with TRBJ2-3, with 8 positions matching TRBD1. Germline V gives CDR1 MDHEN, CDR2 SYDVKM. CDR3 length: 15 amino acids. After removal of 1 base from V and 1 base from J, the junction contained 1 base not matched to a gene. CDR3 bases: TGTGCCAGCAGTTTATCGGGACAGGGCACAGATACGCAGTATTTT. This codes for CASSLSGQGTDTQYF.

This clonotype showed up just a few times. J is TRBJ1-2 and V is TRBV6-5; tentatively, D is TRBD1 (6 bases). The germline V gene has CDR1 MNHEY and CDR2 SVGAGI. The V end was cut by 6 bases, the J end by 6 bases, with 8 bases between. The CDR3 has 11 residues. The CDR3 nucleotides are TGTGCCAGCAGCAACAGGGATGGCTACACCTTC. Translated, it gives CASSNRDGYTF.

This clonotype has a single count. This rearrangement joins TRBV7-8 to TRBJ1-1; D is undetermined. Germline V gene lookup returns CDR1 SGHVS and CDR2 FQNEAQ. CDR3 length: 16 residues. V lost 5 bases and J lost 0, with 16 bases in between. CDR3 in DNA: TGTGCCAGCAGCCCCAGTCGGCAGCCTCTGAACACTGAAGCTTTCTTT. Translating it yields CASSPSRQPLNTEAFF.

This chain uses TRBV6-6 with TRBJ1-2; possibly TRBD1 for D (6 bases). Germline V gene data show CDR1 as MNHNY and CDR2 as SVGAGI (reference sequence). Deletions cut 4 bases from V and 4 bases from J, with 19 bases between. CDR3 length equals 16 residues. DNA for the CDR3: TGTGCCAGCAGTTCCAGGGGCAGGGCAGGAAGCTATGGCTACACCTTC. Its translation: CASSSRGRAGSYGYTF.

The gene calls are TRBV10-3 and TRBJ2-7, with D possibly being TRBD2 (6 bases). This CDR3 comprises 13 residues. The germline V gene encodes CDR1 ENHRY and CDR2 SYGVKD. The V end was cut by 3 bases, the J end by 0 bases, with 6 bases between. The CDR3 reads CAISDGSSYEQYF. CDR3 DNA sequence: TGTGCCATCAGTGACGGGAGCTCCTACGAGCAGTACTTC.

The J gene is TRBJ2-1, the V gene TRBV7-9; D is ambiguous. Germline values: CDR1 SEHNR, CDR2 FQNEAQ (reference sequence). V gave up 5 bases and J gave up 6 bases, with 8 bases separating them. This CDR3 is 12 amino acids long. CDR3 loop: CASSIYPNEQFF. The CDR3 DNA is TGTGCCAGCAGCATCTACCCCAATGAGCAGTTCTTC.

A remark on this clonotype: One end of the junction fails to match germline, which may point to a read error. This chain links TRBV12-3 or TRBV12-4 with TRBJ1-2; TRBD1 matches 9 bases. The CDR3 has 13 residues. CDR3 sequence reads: CAGREGQGPGYTF. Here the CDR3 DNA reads TGTGCCGGCAGAGAAGGACAGGGGCCTGGCTACACCTTC.

The CDR3 coding sequence is TGTGCCAGCAGCCACGGGACAGTACATGGCTACACCTTC. Translated: CASSHGTVHGYTF. This rearrangement joins TRBV4-2 to TRBJ1-2, with 7 bases fitting TRBD1. This CDR3 has 13 residues. Germline V gene sequence: CDR1 LGHNA, CDR2 YNFKEQ. V shed 3 bases, J shed 6 bases, and the junction held 4 bases outside the gene matches.

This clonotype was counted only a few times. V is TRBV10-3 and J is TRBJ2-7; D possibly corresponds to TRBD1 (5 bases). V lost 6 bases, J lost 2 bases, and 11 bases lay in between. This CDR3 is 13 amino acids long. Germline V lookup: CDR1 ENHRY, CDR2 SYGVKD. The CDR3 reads CAISAGQTYEQYF. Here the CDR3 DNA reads TGTGCCATCAGCGCCGGACAAACCTACGAGCAGTACTTC.

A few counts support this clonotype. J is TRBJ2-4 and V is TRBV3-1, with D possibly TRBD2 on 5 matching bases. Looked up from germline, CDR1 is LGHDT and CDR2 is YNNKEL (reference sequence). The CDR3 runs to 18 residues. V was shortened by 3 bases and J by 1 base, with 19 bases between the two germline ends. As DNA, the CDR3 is TGTGCCAGCAGCCAGCCGGGGTACCAGTCCGAGGCCAAAAACATTCAGTACTTC. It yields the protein CASSQPGYQSEAKNIQYF.

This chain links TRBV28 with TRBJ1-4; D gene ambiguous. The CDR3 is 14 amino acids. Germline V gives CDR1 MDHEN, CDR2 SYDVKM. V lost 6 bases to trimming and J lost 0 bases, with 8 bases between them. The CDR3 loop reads CASSQHATNEKLFF. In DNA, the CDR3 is TGTGCCAGCAGCCAACATGCAACTAATGAAAAACTGTTTTTT.

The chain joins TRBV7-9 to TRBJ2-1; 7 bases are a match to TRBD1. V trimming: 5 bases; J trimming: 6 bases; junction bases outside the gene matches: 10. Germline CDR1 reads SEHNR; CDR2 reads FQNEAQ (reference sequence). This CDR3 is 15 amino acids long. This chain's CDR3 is CASSVLGQALNEQFF. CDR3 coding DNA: TGTGCCAGCAGCGTTCTCGGACAGGCCCTCAATGAGCAGTTCTTC.